This is a list of T cell receptor beta chains from one sample in a study of blood T cell repertoires in COVID-19. The assay was immunoSEQ multiplex PCR, and TCRdb's table has in-frame clones only and misses some. The table records under 450,000 clones, about 89% of them present only once. The sequencing sample was made of peripheral blood. The origin of the receptors is a woman between 35 and 50 years old with COVID-19, enrolled during active disease. CDR3s include the opening cysteine and the closing phenylalanine or tryptophan. The order of the fields is D gene, J gene, clone size, V gene, CDR3 protein, CDR3 DNA. D genes are given only for firm matches. Not all rows give a size; the values are once, few, many and, for expanded clones, a class.

D gene: -; J gene: TRBJ2-7; clone size: -; V gene: TRBV29-1; CDR3 protein: CSVDRGGEQYF; CDR3 DNA: TGCAGCGTTGATAGGGGAGGCGAGCAGTACTTC
D gene: TRBD1; J gene: TRBJ1-1; clone size: -; V gene: TRBV6-5; CDR3 protein: CASSYETGDANTEAFF; CDR3 DNA: TGTGCCAGCAGTTACGAGACAGGGGACGCCAACACTGAAGCTTTCTTT
D gene: -; J gene: TRBJ1-5; clone size: -; V gene: TRBV30; CDR3 protein: CAWGNRNNQPQHF; CDR3 DNA: TGTGCCTGGGGAAACAGGAATAATCAGCCCCAGCATTTT
D gene: -; J gene: TRBJ1-2; clone size: -; V gene: TRBV9; CDR3 protein: CASSPRIQAYSYGYTF; CDR3 DNA: TGTGCCAGCAGCCCCCGGATACAGGCGTATAGCTATGGCTACACCTTC
D gene: -; J gene: TRBJ2-3; clone size: -; V gene: TRBV24-1; CDR3 protein: CATSLSGFTDTQYF; CDR3 DNA: TGTGCCACCAGTCTGAGCGGTTTCACAGATACGCAGTATTTT
D gene: TRBD1; J gene: TRBJ1-6; clone size: -; V gene: TRBV5-1; CDR3 protein: CASSLTGVDNSPLHF; CDR3 DNA: TGCGCCAGCAGTCTCACAGGGGTCGATAATTCACCCCTCCACTTT
D gene: -; J gene: TRBJ2-7; clone size: -; V gene: TRBV19; CDR3 protein: CASSPNRDSYEQYF; CDR3 DNA: TGTGCCAGTAGTCCGAACAGGGACTCCTACGAGCAGTACTTC
D gene: -; J gene: TRBJ1-2; clone size: -; V gene: TRBV7-9; CDR3 protein: CASSPGGVYGYTF; CDR3 DNA: TGTGCCAGCAGCCCCGGGGGGGTCTATGGCTACACCTTC
D gene: -; J gene: TRBJ2-1; clone size: -; V gene: TRBV7-3; CDR3 protein: CASSSRDYVYNEQFF; CDR3 DNA: TGTGCCAGCAGCTCCCGGGATTATGTCTACAATGAGCAGTTCTTC
D gene: -; J gene: TRBJ1-1; clone size: -; V gene: TRBV11-2; CDR3 protein: CASSSGRTEAFF; CDR3 DNA: TGTGCCAGCAGCTCGGGGAGGACTGAAGCTTTCTTT
D gene: TRBD2; J gene: TRBJ2-3; clone size: -; V gene: TRBV5-4; CDR3 protein: CASSSSAGGPDTQYF; CDR3 DNA: TGTGCCAGCAGCTCTTCAGCGGGAGGGCCGGATACGCAGTATTTT
D gene: TRBD1; J gene: TRBJ2-7; clone size: -; V gene: TRBV20-1; CDR3 protein: CSASRPGTGLSGEQYF; CDR3 DNA: TGCAGTGCCAGTCGCCCCGGGACAGGGCTCTCCGGTGAGCAGTACTTC
D gene: -; J gene: TRBJ1-6; clone size: -; V gene: TRBV11-2; CDR3 protein: CASSLRRVGDSPLHF; CDR3 DNA: TGTGCCAGCAGCTTACGCAGGGTAGGGGATTCACCCCTCCACTTT
D gene: TRBD1; J gene: TRBJ1-2; clone size: -; V gene: TRBV11-2; CDR3 protein: CASSLVTGGNYGYTF; CDR3 DNA: TGTGCCAGCAGCTTAGTGACAGGGGGAAACTATGGCTACACCTTC
D gene: TRBD2; J gene: TRBJ2-5; clone size: -; V gene: TRBV15; CDR3 protein: CATNTGGGETQYF; CDR3 DNA: TGTGCCACCAATACGGGGGGAGGAGAGACCCAGTACTTC
D gene: TRBD1; J gene: TRBJ2-1; clone size: -; V gene: TRBV7-2; CDR3 protein: CAITQGANYNEQFF; CDR3 DNA: TGTGCCATCACACAGGGGGCGAACTACAATGAGCAGTTCTTC
D gene: -; J gene: TRBJ1-6; clone size: few; V gene: TRBV9; CDR3 protein: CASSAQINSPLHF; CDR3 DNA: TGTGCCAGCAGCGCCCAGATTAATTCACCCCTCCACTTT
D gene: -; J gene: TRBJ2-1; clone size: once; V gene: TRBV18; CDR3 protein: CASSSYRGDYEQFF; CDR3 DNA: TGTGCCAGCTCATCCTACAGAGGGGACTATGAGCAGTTCTTC
D gene: -; J gene: TRBJ2-6; clone size: -; V gene: TRBV29-1; CDR3 protein: CSAHSGANVLTF; CDR3 DNA: TGCAGCGCCCACTCTGGGGCCAACGTCCTGACTTTC
D gene: TRBD1; J gene: TRBJ2-2; clone size: once; V gene: TRBV29-1; CDR3 protein: CSVEGQTTGELFF; CDR3 DNA: TGCAGCGTCGAGGGACAGACTACCGGGGAGCTGTTTTTT
D gene: TRBD2; J gene: TRBJ2-1; clone size: once; V gene: TRBV30; CDR3 protein: CAWSVGGGDVEQFF; CDR3 DNA: TGTGCCTGGAGTGTGGGCGGGGGGGACGTTGAGCAGTTCTTC
D gene: -; J gene: TRBJ2-2; clone size: -; V gene: TRBV7-9; CDR3 protein: CASSLDGLLTGELFF; CDR3 DNA: TGTGCCAGCAGTCTCGATGGACTGCTCACCGGGGAGCTGTTTTTT
D gene: -; J gene: TRBJ1-2; clone size: -; V gene: TRBV6-5; CDR3 protein: CASSPTVVNYGYTF; CDR3 DNA: TGTGCCAGCAGCCCAACAGTTGTCAATTATGGCTACACCTTC
D gene: -; J gene: TRBJ2-1; clone size: -; V gene: TRBV11-2; CDR3 protein: CASRLATAPQFF; CDR3 DNA: TGTGCCAGCAGACTCGCGACAGCCCCGCAGTTCTTC
D gene: -; J gene: TRBJ1-4; clone size: -; V gene: TRBV19; CDR3 protein: CATSNSATNEKLFF; CDR3 DNA: TGTGCCACCTCAAACAGTGCAACTAATGAAAAACTGTTTTTT
D gene: -; J gene: TRBJ2-3; clone size: -; V gene: TRBV6-6; CDR3 protein: CASSYIQLTDTQYF; CDR3 DNA: TGTGCCAGCAGTTACATACAGCTCACAGATACGCAGTATTTT